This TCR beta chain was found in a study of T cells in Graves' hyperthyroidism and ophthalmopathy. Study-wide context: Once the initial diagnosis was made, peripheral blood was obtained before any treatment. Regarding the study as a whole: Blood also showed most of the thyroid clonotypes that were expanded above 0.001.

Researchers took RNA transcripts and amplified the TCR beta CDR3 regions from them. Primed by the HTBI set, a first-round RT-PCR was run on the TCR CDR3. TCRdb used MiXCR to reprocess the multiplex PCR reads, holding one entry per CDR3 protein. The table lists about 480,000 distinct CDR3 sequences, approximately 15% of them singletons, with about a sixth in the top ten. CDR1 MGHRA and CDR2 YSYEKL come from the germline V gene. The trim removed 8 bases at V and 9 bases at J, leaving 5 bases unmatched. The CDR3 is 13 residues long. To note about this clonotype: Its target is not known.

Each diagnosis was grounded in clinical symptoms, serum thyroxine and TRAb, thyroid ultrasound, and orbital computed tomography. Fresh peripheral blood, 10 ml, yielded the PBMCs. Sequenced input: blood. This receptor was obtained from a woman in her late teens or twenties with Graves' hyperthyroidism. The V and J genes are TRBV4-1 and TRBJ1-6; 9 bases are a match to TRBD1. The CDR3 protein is CASGQGWFSPLHF. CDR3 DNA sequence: TGCGCCAGCGGACAGGGGTGGTTTTCACCCCTCCACTTT.